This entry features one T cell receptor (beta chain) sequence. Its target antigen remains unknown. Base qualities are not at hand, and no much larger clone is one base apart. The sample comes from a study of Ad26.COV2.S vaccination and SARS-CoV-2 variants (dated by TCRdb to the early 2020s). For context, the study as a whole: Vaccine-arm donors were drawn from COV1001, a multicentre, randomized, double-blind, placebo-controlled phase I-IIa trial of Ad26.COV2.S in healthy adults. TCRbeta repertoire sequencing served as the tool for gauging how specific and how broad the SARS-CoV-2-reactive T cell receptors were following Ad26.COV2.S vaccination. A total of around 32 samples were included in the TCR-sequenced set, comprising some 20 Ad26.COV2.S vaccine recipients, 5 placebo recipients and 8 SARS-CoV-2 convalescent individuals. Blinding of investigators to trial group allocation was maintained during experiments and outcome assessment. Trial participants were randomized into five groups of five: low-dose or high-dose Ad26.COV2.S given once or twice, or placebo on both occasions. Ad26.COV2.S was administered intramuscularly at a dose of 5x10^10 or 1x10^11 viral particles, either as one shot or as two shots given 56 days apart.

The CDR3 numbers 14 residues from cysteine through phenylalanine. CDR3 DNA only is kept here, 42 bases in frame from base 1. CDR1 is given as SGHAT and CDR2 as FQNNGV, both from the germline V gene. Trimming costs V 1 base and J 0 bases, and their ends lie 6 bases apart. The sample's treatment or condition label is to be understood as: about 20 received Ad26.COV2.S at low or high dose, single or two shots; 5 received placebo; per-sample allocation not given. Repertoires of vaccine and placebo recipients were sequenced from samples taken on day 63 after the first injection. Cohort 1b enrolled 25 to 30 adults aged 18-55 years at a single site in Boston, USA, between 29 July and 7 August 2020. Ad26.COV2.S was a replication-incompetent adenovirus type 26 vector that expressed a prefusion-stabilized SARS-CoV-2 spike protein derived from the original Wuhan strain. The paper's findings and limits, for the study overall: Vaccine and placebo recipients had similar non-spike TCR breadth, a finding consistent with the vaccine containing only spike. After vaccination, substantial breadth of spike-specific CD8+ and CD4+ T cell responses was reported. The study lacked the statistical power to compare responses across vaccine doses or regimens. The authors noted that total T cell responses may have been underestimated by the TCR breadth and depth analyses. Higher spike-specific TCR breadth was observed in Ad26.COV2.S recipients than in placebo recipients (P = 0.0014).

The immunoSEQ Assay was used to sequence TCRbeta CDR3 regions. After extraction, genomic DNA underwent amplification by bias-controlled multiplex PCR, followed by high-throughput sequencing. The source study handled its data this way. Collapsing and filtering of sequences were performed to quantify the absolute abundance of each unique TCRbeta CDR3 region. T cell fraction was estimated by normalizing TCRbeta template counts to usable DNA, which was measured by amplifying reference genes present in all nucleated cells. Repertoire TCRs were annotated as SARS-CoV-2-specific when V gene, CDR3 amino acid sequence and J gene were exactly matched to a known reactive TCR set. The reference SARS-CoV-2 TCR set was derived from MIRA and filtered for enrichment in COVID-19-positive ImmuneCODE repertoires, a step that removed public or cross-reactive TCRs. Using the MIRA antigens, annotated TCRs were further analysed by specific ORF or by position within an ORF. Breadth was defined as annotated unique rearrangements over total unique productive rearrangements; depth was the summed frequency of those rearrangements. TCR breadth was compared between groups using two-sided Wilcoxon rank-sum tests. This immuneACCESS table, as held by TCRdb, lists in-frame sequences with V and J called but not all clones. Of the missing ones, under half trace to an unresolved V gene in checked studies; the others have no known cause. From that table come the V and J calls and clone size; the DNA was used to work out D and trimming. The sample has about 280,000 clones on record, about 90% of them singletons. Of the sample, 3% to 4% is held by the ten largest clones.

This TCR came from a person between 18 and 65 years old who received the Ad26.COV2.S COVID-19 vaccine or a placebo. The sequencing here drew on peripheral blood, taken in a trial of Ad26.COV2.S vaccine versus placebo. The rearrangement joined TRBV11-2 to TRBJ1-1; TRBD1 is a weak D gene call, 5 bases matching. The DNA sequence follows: TGTGCCAGCAGCTTAGGGACAATGAACACTGAAGCTTTCTTT. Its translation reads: CASSLGTMNTEAFF.